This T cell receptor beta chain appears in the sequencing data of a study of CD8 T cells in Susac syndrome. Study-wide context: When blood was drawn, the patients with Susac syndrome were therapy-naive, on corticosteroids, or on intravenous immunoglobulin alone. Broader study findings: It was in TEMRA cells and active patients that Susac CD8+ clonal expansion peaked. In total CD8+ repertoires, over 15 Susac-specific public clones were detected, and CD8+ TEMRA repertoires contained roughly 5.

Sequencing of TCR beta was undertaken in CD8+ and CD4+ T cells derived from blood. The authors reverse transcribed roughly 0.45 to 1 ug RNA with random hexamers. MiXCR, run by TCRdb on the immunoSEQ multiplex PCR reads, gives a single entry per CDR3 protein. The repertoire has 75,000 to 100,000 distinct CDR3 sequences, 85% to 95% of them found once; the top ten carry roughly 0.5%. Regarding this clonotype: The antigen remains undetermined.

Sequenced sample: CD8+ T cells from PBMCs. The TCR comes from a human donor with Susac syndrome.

DNA of the CDR3: TGTGCCAGCAGCTTGGCCAATGGCGAGCAGTACTTC. Its protein is CASSLANGEQYF. The rearrangement uses TRBV5-4 and TRBJ2-7, with no clear D. The germline CDR1 and CDR2 sequences are SGHNT and YYREEE (reference sequence). The CDR3 extends over 12 amino acids. V was clipped by 0 bases and J by 6 bases, with 7 bases between them.